The rows below give T cell receptor beta chains drawn from one sample of a study of blood T cell repertoires in COVID-19. Method: immunoSEQ multiplex PCR; TCRdb's copy keeps in-frame clones and lacks some. The profile shows approximately 350,000 clones, 70% to 90% of them singletons. The sample comprised peripheral blood. Source of these receptors: a woman in her twenties or thirties with COVID-19, enrolled during active disease. Both conserved end residues are part of each CDR3. Each record gives: D gene, V gene, clone size, J gene, CDR3 DNA, CDR3 protein. A D gene is named only where the DNA matches it firmly. The size of a clone is reported for some rows only, either as once, few or many, or as a class for expanded clones.

>NA|TRBV11-2|NA|TRBJ2-2
TGTGCCAGCAGCTTAGGGTGGGCGCTGTTTTTT
CASSLGWALFF
>NA|TRBV7-2|NA|TRBJ2-7
TGTGCCAGCAGCTTAGTGGGGGGTCCGCTCTCCTACGAGCAGTACTTC
CASSLVGGPLSYEQYF
>NA|TRBV12-5|NA|TRBJ2-1
TGTGCTAGTGGTTTGTACAGTTCGAGATTGGCCTACAATGAGCAGTTCTTC
CASGLYSSRLAYNEQFF
>NA|TRBV6-5|NA|TRBJ1-1
TGTGCCAGCAGTTACTCTGGGAGGGGTCACACTGAAGCTTTCTTT
CASSYSGRGHTEAFF
>TRBD1|TRBV7-2|NA|TRBJ2-3
TGTGCCAGCAGCTCACAGGGGGACCTCACAGATACGCAGTATTTT
CASSSQGDLTDTQYF
>NA|TRBV7-2|NA|TRBJ1-5
TGTGCCAGCAGCTTAGGACAGGCCAGCAATCAGCCCCAGCATTTT
CASSLGQASNQPQHF
>TRBD2|TRBV19|few|TRBJ2-1
TGTGCCAGTAGGGGAGCGGGGGGTATCGATGAGCAGTTCTTC
CASRGAGGIDEQFF
>TRBD2|TRBV4-3|once|TRBJ2-7
TGCGCCAGCAGCCAAGATTGGGGGGGCGAGCAGTACTTC
CASSQDWGGEQYF
>NA|TRBV3-1/TRBV3-2|NA|TRBJ1-3
TGTGCCAGCAGCCAGCGGGAGAGCTCTGGAAACACCATATATTTT
CASSQRESSGNTIYF
>TRBD2|TRBV19|NA|TRBJ2-1
TGTGCCAGTAGTTTTGGGAGCGGGAGGGCCGATGAGCAGTTCTTC
CASSFGSGRADEQFF
>TRBD1|TRBV5-1|NA|TRBJ1-6
TGCGCCAGCAGCCCCCCGGACAGGGTTGGGTCACCCCTCCACTTT
CASSPPDRVGSPLHF
>NA|TRBV19|NA|TRBJ2-1
TGTGCCAGTAGTATAGGCCCCGAGTTCAGGTTCTCATACAATGAGCAGTTCTTC
CASSIGPEFRFSYNEQFF
>NA|TRBV2|many|TRBJ1-2
TGTGCCAGCAGTGTTTTCGGAGCGGGGGCAGACTATGGCTACACCTTC
CASSVFGAGADYGYTF
>TRBD2|TRBV7-2|few|TRBJ2-1
TGTGCCAGCAGCTTAGGGACTAGCGTTCCCGAGCAGTTCTTC
CASSLGTSVPEQFF
>TRBD1|TRBV14|few|TRBJ2-2
TGTGCCAGCAGCCGACAGGGAACGAACACCGGGGAGCTGTTTTTT
CASSRQGTNTGELFF
>TRBD2|TRBV30|few|TRBJ2-1
TGTGCCTGTCGGACTAGCGGCCTCAATGAGCAGTTCTTC
CACRTSGLNEQFF
>TRBD2|TRBV11-2|NA|TRBJ2-1
TGTGCCAGCAGCCCTAGACTAGCGGGGGGCAATGAGCAGTTCTTC
CASSPRLAGGNEQFF
>TRBD1|TRBV2|NA|TRBJ1-5
TGTGCCAGCAGCCGATTGGGGGACAGTAATCAGCCCCAGCATTTT
CASSRLGDSNQPQHF
>NA|TRBV5-5|NA|TRBJ1-1
TGTGCCAGCAGCTGGGGGGGCATACTGGGCGCGGGGGCTGAAGCTTTCTTT
CASSWGGILGAGAEAFF
>TRBD1|TRBV9|NA|TRBJ1-2
TGTGCCAGCAGCGCGGGGACAGGGGCAAATTATGGCTACACCTTC
CASSAGTGANYGYTF
>TRBD2|TRBV13|NA|TRBJ2-3
TGTGCCAGCAGCTTTCGGACTAGCGGTTCAGATACGCAGTATTTT
CASSFRTSGSDTQYF
>TRBD2|TRBV18|NA|TRBJ2-5
TGTGCCAGCTCACGGACTAGCGGGGCCCAAGAGACCCAGTACTTC
CASSRTSGAQETQYF
>TRBD1|TRBV6-5|NA|TRBJ2-3
TGTGCCAGCAGTTACTCGACAGGGCCAGATACGCAGTATTTT
CASSYSTGPDTQYF
>NA|TRBV5-5|NA|TRBJ2-6
TGTGCCAGCAGCCCTTCGGCGGGCCGGTCCTCTGGGGCCAACGTCCTGACTTTC
CASSPSAGRSSGANVLTF
>NA|TRBV4-3|NA|TRBJ2-6
TGCGCCAGCAGCCAAGATGCAGGCGTCTTCTCTGGGGCCAACGTCCTGACTTTC
CASSQDAGVFSGANVLTF
>TRBD2|TRBV10-3|NA|TRBJ2-1
TGTGCCATCAGTGAACTAGCGGGATCATACAATGAGCAGTTCTTC
CAISELAGSYNEQFF
>TRBD1|TRBV5-4|NA|TRBJ2-2
TGTGCCAGCAGCCCCGGACAGGAGAACACCGGGGAGCTGTTTTTT
CASSPGQENTGELFF
>NA|TRBV2|NA|TRBJ1-2
TGTGCCAGCACCCCAAAGGCGGGGATGATCAATGGCTACACCTTC
CASTPKAGMINGYTF
>NA|TRBV19|NA|TRBJ2-7
TGTGCCAGTAGTGCACAGGGATACGAGCAGTACTTC
CASSAQGYEQYF
>TRBD1|TRBV5-1|NA|TRBJ1-5
TGCGCCAGCAGCTTGGGGTTGGGGACAGAGCAGCCCCAGCATTTT
CASSLGLGTEQPQHF
>NA|TRBV3-1/TRBV3-2|NA|TRBJ2-2
TGTGCCAGCAGCCAAGTCAGGGGTGCCGGGGAGCTGTTTTTT
CASSQVRGAGELFF
>TRBD1|TRBV30|NA|TRBJ1-5
TGTGCCTGGAGTAGGGGACAGGGAGGCAATCAGCCCCAGCATTTT
CAWSRGQGGNQPQHF
>NA|TRBV5-6|few|TRBJ2-3
TGTGCCAGCAGCGCCCAGGGGTTGGGGGATACGCAGTATTTT
CASSAQGLGDTQYF
>NA|TRBV9|once|TRBJ2-1
TGTGCCAGCAGCGTAGAGCTGGGGGCCAGCAATGAGCAGTTCTTC
CASSVELGASNEQFF
>TRBD1|TRBV10-1|NA|TRBJ2-1
TGCGCCAGCAGTGCCGGACAGGGGTCCTACAATGAGCAGTTCTTC
CASSAGQGSYNEQFF
>NA|TRBV14|NA|TRBJ2-1
TGTGCCAGCACCCAGGAGCGGGCGGTTCCCCAGATTAACTCCTACAATGAGCAGTTCTTC
CASTQERAVPQINSYNEQFF
>NA|TRBV7-2|NA|TRBJ2-2
TGTGCCAGCAGCTTAAACAGGGTACGGGAGCTGTTTTTT
CASSLNRVRELFF
>NA|TRBV15|NA|TRBJ1-4
TGTGCCACCAGCACAGGGCAGGCGGTAGCAACTAATGAAAAACTGTTTTTT
CATSTGQAVATNEKLFF
>TRBD1|TRBV7-2|NA|TRBJ1-5
TGTGCCAGCAGCCCGCGACAGGGGGCAAATCAGCCCCAGCATTTT
CASSPRQGANQPQHF
>TRBD1|TRBV7-9|once|TRBJ2-5
TGTGCCAGCAGCCGGACAGGGAAGCAGGGCGAGACCCAGTACTTC
CASSRTGKQGETQYF
>NA|TRBV7-9|once|TRBJ2-7
TGTGCCAGCGGCGAGCCAGGGGTCGAGCAGTACTTC
CASGEPGVEQYF
>TRBD1|TRBV28|NA|TRBJ1-2
TGTGCCAGCAGCCTGACAGGGGCTTATGGCTACACCTTC
CASSLTGAYGYTF
>TRBD2|TRBV11-1|NA|TRBJ2-5
TGTGCCAGCAGCCAGCGGACTAGCGGGGGGCAAGAGACCCAGTACTTC
CASSQRTSGGQETQYF
>NA|TRBV4-3|NA|TRBJ1-2
TGCGCCAGCAGCCAAGATTCGGCCAGGGCTAACTATGGCTACACCTTC
CASSQDSARANYGYTF
>NA|TRBV3-1/TRBV3-2|few|TRBJ1-1
TGTGCCAGCAGCCAAGAAGGTTGGCCAGGCCGGAACACTGAAGCTTTCTTT
CASSQEGWPGRNTEAFF
>NA|TRBV18|NA|TRBJ2-7
TGTGCCAGCTCACCGACAGGATCATCCTACGAGCAGTACTTC
CASSPTGSSYEQYF
>TRBD2|TRBV28|NA|TRBJ2-1
TGTGCCAGCAGTTTTGAGCGGGAGGGCCTGAGTGAGCAGTTCTTC
CASSFEREGLSEQFF
>TRBD1|TRBV28|NA|TRBJ1-2
TGTGCCAGCAGTTTACCAGGGGGTGATATCTATGGCTACACCTTC
CASSLPGGDIYGYTF
>NA|TRBV30|NA|TRBJ1-5
TGTGCCTGGACGGAGACTCTTAGCAATCAGCCCCAGCATTTT
CAWTETLSNQPQHF
>TRBD2|TRBV9|NA|TRBJ2-7
TGTGCCAGCAGCGTTGGACTAGCGGGGACCTACGAGCAGTACTTC
CASSVGLAGTYEQYF
>TRBD2|TRBV4-1|NA|TRBJ2-1
TGCGCCAGCAGCCAAGCCCTAACTAGCGGGGACCCCAATGAGCAGTTCTTC
CASSQALTSGDPNEQFF
>TRBD2|TRBV4-3|NA|TRBJ2-5
TGCGCCAGCAGCCAAGGCGGGGGGGCCTCGGAGACCCAGTACTTC
CASSQGGGASETQYF
>NA|TRBV13|NA|TRBJ1-2
TGTGCCAGCAGCGTGGGCAGGGTAGATGGCTACACCTTC
CASSVGRVDGYTF
>NA|TRBV7-7|NA|TRBJ2-3
TGTGCTAGCAGCCTAACGGGGAAAGATACGCAGTATTTT
CASSLTGKDTQYF
>NA|TRBV10-1|NA|TRBJ2-3
TGCGCCAGCAGTGGGGGAGAAGGCACAGATACGCAGTATTTT
CASSGGEGTDTQYF
>NA|TRBV10-2|NA|TRBJ2-3
TGCGCCAGCAGCCCAGGGGTGGGCACAGATACGCAGTATTTT
CASSPGVGTDTQYF
>TRBD1|TRBV19|NA|TRBJ2-1
TGTGCCAGTAGTCTCGGGGGACAGGGGGCGCAGGATAAGGAGTTCTTC
CASSLGGQGAQDKEFF
>TRBD2|TRBV5-8|NA|TRBJ2-5
TGTGCCAGCAGCTTCGAGCGGGAGGTGGGAGAGACCCAGTACTTC
CASSFEREVGETQYF
>NA|TRBV28|NA|TRBJ1-1
TGTGCCAGCAGCCCCGGACACACGTCAAACACTGAAGCTTTCTTT
CASSPGHTSNTEAFF